This T cell receptor beta chain was observed in a study of Tregs in tolerant kidney transplant recipients. Study outcomes and limitations: Changing PCR primers prevented nucleotide comparison between some patients' samples. No direct test of biological reproducibility was done here.

CD4+CD25+CD127- Tregs, CD4+CD25- non-Tregs, CD4 and CD8 cells were sorted. In regard to this clone: Antigen: not known.

Sequencing was performed with immunoSEQ multiplex PCR; in TCRdb, only in-frame clones are kept and a portion is missing. The profile shows about 61,000 clones, 70% to 90% of them singletons. Source: Tregs from blood, taken before the transplant. The clonotype comes from a human donor who received a combined kidney and bone marrow transplant.

The CDR3 region is CASSYGLPYSGNTIYF. CDR3 nucleotide sequence: TGCGCCAGCAGCTACGGGCTGCCATACTCTGGAAACACCATATATTTT. This rearrangement joins TRBV5-1 to TRBJ1-3; D gene unclear. The CDR3 length is 16 residues. Germline loops: CDR1 SGHRS, CDR2 YFSETQ. Trimming removed 3 bases at V and 0 bases at J, with 13 bases between.